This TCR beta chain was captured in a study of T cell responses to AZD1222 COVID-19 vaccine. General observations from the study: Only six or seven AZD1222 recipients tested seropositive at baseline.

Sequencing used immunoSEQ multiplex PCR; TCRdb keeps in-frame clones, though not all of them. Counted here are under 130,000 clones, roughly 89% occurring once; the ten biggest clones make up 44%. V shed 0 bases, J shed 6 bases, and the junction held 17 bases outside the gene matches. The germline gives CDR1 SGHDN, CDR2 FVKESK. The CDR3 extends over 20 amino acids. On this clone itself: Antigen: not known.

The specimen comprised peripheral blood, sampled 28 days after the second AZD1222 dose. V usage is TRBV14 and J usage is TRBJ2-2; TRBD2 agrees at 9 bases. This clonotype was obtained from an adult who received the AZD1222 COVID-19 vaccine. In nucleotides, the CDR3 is TGTGCCAGCAGCCAAGATCGGGTAGCGGGAGCGAGGATGTTCGCCGGGGAGCTGTTTTTT. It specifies CASSQDRVAGARMFAGELFF.